Presented here are 8 T cell receptor beta chains from one specimen sequenced in a study of cytomegalovirus exposure and HLA in healthy donors. Primers included in the PCR were 60 Vbeta and 13 Jbeta primers. Libraries were prepared by immunoSEQ multiplex PCR; TCRdb keeps only in-frame clonotypes and omits some of them. The sample records about 140,000 clones, 88% being singletons. Material for sequencing was PBMCs. Receptors were obtained from a woman aged 40 to 50 in good health and CMV-seronegative.

This sequence joins TRBV7-2 and TRBJ2-1; 8 bases fit TRBD1. Germline CDR1 SGHTA, CDR2 FQGNSA. Trimming removed 5 bases from V and 5 bases from J; junction bases left unmatched: 8. The CDR3 loop spans 15 amino acids. The CDR3 spells CASSPRRTGNNEQFF. DNA of the CDR3: TGTGCCAGCAGCCCCCGTCGGACAGGGAACAATGAGCAGTTCTTC.

The gene calls are TRBV6-6 and TRBJ2-3; a possible D gene is TRBD1 (6 bases). This CDR3 has 16 residues. Trimming shortened V by 1 base and J by 0 bases, and 11 bases separated the two germline ends. Germline V lookup: CDR1 MNHNY, CDR2 SVGAGI (reference sequence). The CDR3: CASSYYPGVSTDTQYF. For the CDR3, the DNA is TGTGCCAGCAGTTACTACCCAGGGGTTAGCACAGATACGCAGTATTTT.

This clone was picked up one time. A junction end diverges from the germline sequence, so it may reflect a read error. The chain couples TRBV7-9 to TRBJ1-4; the match to TRBD1 covers 11 bases. This CDR3 has 16 amino acids. Germline V gives CDR1 SEHNR, CDR2 FQNEAQ (reference sequence). The CDR3 nucleotides read TGTTCCAGCAGCTTGGAGCCGGGACAGGGGGTTTGGAAACTGTTTTTT. The encoded protein is CSSSLEPGQGVWKLFF. The full variable domain, its missing parts supplied by reference TRBV7-9 and TRBJ1-4, is DTGVSQNPRHKITKRGQNVTFRCDPISEHNRLYWYRQTLGQGPEFLTYFQNEAQLEKSRLLSDRFSAERPKGSFSTLEIQRTEQGDSAMYLCSSSLEPGQGVWKLFFGSGTQLSVL.

A single count supports this clone. V is TRBV6-1 and J is TRBJ1-6; 9 positions match TRBD1. Germline CDR1 reads MNHNS; CDR2 reads SASEGT. This CDR3 has 14 amino acids. V lost 2 bases to trimming and J lost 9 bases; unmatched junction nucleotides: 2. CDR3 loop: CASSEPGQGSPLHF. As DNA, the CDR3 is TGTGCCAGCAGTGAACCGGGACAGGGTTCACCCCTCCACTTT.

This clone has more than one count but fewer than ten. The chain links TRBV7-2 to TRBJ1-2; 7 bases line up with TRBD1. CDR3 length: 14 amino acids. With V trimmed by 6 bases and J by 8 bases, 12 bases remained unmatched. Germline V CDR1 and CDR2: SGHTA, FQGNSA. The CDR3 reads CASRRQGGGEGYTF. The CDR3, as DNA: TGTGCCAGCAGACGACAGGGAGGAGGAGAGGGCTACACCTTC.

V is TRBV6-1 and J is TRBJ1-1, with TRBD1 identical over 8 bases. Germline values: CDR1 MNHNS, CDR2 SASEGT. There are 13 residues in the CDR3. J lost 8 bases, V lost 4 bases, and 6 bases had no gene match. Here the CDR3 reads CASSGTGTGEAFF. CDR3 bases: TGTGCCAGCAGTGGAACCGGGACAGGCGAAGCTTTCTTT.

This rearrangement joins TRBV25-1 to TRBJ2-1, with 7 positions matching TRBD1. Unmatched junction bases numbered 17, after V lost 4 bases and J lost 8 bases. Per germline, CDR1 MGHDK and CDR2 SYGVNS. The CDR3 is 17 residues long. This CDR3 is CASSAGGNSGMRYEQFF. As DNA, the CDR3 is TGTGCCAGCAGTGCAGGGGGTAACTCGGGGATGAGGTATGAGCAGTTCTTC. The whole variable domain, remainder taken from reference TRBV25-1 and TRBJ2-1, is EADIYQTPRYLVIGTGKKITLECSQTMGHDKMYWYQQDPGMELHLIHYSYGVNSTEKGDLSSESTVSRIRTEHFPLTLESARPSHTSQYLCASSAGGNSGMRYEQFFGPGTRLTVL.

A single count supports this clone. This chain uses TRBV29-1 with TRBJ1-1; the match to TRBD1 covers 9 bases. The V gene end was trimmed by 5 bases and the J gene end by 5 bases; junction bases not matched to a gene: 12. The germline CDR1 and CDR2 sequences are SQVTM and ANQGSEA. The length of the CDR3 is 15 residues. CDR3 residues: CSVRGGTGLGTEAFF. The DNA for the CDR3 is TGCAGCGTTAGAGGCGGGACAGGGCTAGGGACTGAAGCTTTCTTT.